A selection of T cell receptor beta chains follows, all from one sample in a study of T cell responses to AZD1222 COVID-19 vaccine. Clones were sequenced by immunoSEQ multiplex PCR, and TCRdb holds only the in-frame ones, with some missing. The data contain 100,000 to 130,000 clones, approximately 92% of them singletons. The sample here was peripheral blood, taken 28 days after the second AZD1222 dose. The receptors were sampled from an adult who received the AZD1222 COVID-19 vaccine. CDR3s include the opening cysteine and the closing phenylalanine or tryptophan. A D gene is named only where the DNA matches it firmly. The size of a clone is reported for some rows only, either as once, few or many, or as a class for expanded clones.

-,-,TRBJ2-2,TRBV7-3,CASSLNKGAGELFF
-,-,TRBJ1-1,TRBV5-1,CASSSQGVSTEAFF
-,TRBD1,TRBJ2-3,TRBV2,CASSDEGTGELYPDTQYF
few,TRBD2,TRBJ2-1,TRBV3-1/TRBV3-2,CASSPGLAGHEQFF
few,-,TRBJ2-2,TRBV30,CAWKGRMNTGELFF
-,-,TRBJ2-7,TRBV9,CASSAQAGLVEQYF
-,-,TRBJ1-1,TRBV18,CASSKQGDMNTEAFF
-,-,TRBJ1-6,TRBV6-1,CASSEIGIKGVSPLHF
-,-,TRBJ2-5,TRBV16,CASSQSPARGETQYF
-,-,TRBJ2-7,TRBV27,CASSTSGQGPTEQYF
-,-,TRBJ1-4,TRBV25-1,CAVKGSGGENEKLFF
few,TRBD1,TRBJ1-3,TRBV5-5,CASSQTWTGGSSGNTIYF
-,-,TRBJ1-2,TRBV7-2,CASSLRGPGSNYGYTF
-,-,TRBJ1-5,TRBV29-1,CSAGDRNQPQHF
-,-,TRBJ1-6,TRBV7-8,CASSRTQSSYNSPLHF
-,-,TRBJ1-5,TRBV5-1,CASSLTGHNQPQHF
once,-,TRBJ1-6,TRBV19,CASSISGTGGPNSPLHF
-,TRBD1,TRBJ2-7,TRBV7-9,CASSRGQVPYEQYF
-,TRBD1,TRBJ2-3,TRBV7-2,CASSADRLTDTQYF
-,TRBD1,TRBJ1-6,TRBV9,CASSVGQGNSPLHF
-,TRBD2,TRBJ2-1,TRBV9,CASSLSSGSGTMKQFF
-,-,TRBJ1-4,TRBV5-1,CASSLRRVLREKLFF
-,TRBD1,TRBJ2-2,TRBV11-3,CASSLVVTGGAGELFF
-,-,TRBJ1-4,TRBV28,CASRAISTNEKLFF
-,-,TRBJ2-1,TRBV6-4,CASSRTPTNNEQFF
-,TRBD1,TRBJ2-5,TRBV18,CASAYTGGQETQYF
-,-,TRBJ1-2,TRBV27,CASSLSTANYGYTF
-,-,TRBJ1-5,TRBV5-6,CASSLGQRDQPQHF
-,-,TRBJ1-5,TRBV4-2,CASSPGEVDQPQHF
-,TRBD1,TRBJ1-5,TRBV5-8,CASSWKSGQGLWNQPQHF
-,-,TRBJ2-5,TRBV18,CASSPFREETQYF
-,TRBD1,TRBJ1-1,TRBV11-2,CASSGGQASRF
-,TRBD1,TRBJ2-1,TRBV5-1,CASSLGGQGSLDEQFF
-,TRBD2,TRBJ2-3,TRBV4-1,CASSQVPTLAGGPDTQYF
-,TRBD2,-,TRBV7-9,CASSPKGLAGGLYEQYF
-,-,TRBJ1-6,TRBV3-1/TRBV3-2,CASSRANSPLHF
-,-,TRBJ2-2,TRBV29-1,CSVKEVGKGNGELFF
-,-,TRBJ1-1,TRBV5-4,CASSLLQGAWNTEAFF
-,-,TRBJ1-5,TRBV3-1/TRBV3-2,CASSHTSSRNQPQHF
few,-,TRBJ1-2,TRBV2,CASTPASSGSYRSHYGYTF
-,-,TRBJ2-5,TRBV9,CASSTSWGREETQYF
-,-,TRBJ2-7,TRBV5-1,CASSSGQGPYEQYF
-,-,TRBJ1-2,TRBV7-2,CASSRDTNYGYTF
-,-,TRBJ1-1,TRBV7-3,CASSSDMGRNTEAFF
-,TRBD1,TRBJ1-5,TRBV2,CASSDEAGGQPQHF
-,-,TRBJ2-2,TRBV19,CATSEGGNTGELFF
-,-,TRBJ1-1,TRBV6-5,CASSKGSITEAFF
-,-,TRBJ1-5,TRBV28,CASSILQEAPRQPQHF
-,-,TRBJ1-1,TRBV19,CASSMSLATEAFF
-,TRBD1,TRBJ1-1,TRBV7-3,CASSSHDRDTEAFF
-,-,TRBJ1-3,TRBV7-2,CASSLGIRGSRNTIYF
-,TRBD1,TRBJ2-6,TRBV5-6,CASSTRDRGTVLTF
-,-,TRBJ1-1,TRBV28,CASSSFRADTEAFF